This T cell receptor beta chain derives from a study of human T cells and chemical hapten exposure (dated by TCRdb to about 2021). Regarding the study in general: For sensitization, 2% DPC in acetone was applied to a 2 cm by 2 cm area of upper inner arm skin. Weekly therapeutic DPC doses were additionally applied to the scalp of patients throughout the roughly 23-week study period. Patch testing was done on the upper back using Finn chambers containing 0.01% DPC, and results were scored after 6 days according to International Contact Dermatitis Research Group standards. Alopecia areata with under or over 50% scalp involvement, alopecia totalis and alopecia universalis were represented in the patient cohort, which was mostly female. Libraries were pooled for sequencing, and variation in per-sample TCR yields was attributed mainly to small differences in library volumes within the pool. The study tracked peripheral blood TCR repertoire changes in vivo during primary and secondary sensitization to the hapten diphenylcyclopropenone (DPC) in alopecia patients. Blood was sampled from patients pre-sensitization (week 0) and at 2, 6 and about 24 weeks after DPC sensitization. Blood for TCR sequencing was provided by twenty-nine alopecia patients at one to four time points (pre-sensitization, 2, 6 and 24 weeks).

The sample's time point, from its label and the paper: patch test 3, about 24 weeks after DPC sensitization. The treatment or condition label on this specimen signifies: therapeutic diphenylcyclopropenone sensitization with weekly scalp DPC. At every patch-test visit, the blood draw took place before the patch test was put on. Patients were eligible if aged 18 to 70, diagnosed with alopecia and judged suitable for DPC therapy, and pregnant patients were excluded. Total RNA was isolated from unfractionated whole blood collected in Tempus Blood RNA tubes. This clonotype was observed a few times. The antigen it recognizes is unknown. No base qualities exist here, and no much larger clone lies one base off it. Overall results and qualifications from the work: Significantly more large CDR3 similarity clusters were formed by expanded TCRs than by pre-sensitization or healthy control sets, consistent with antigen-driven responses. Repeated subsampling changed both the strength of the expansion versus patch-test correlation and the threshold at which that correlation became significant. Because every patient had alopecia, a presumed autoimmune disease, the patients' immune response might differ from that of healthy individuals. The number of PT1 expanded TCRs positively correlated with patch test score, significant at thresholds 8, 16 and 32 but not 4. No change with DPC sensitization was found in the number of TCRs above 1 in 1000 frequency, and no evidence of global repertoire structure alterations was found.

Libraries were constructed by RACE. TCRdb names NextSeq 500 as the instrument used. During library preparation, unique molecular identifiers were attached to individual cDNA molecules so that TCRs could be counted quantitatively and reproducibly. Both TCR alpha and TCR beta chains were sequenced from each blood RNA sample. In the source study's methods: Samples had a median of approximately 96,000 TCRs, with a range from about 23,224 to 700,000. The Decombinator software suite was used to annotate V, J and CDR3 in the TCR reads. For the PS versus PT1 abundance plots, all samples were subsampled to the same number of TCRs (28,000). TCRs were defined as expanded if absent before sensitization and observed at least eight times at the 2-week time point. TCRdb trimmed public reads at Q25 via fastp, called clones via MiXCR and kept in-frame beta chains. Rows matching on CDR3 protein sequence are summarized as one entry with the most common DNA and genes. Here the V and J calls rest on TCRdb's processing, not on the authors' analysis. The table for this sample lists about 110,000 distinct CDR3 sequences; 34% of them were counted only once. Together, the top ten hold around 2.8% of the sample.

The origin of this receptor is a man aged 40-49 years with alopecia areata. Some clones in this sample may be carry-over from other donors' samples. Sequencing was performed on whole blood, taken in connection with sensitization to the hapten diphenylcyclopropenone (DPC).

The CDR3 protein sequence reads: CASRSHRDRVDTQYF. Here is the DNA: TGTGCCAGCAGGTCCCATCGGGACAGGGTAGATACGCAGTATTTT. Here the chain combines TRBV6-5 and TRBJ2-3; a stretch of 9 junction bases matches TRBD1. The germline V gene provides CDR1 MNHEY and CDR2 SVGAGI. V is cut back by 6 bases and J by 5 bases, with 9 bases in the junction unmatched. The CDR3 covers 15 residues, taking in both the cysteine and the phenylalanine. Only the CDR3 DNA stays, 45 bases, in frame from base 1.